This TCR beta chain was captured by sequencing in a study of shared clonotypes between healthy human individuals. Overall study results and limits: How much donors shared clonotypes was expected to be affected by sequencing depth.

Clones were read by immunoSEQ multiplex PCR, and TCRdb kept only the in-frame ones, dropping some. The sample lists 90,000 to 100,000 clones; roughly half were seen once. Germline CDR1 is SQVTM and CDR2 is ANQGSEA. The V end was cut by 8 bases, the J end by 9 bases, with 17 bases between. The CDR3 totals 12 residues. With respect to this clone: Antigen: not known. This could be a read error, since a much larger clone is one nucleotide away.

The specimen sequenced was PBMCs. The chain couples TRBV29-1 to TRBJ2-1; D is perhaps TRBD1 or TRBD2 (5 bases each). The source of this sequence is a woman between 35 and 50 years old in good health. Some clones in this sample may be carry-over from other donors' samples. CDR3 coding DNA: TGCAGCCTGACCTATCCAGGGACTGAGCAGTTCTTC. Translated: CSLTYPGTEQFF.